This T cell receptor (beta chain) was recorded in a study of post-analysis software for immune sequencing data. CDR3 size: 12 residues. CDR1 SQVTM and CDR2 ANQGSEA come from the germline V gene. Trimming took off 8 bases at V and 5 bases at J, with 15 bases between the two ends. This clonotype was counted only a few times. Its target is not known. The TCR beta cDNA libraries contained unique molecular identifiers. Input of roughly 1 to 11 million T cells yielded some 500,000 cDNA molecules. TCRdb re-derived calls from the PCR reads in MiXCR, one entry per CDR3 protein. The profile covers hundreds of thousands of distinct CDR3 sequences, with roughly 50% appearing a single time and under 6% taken by the ten largest. Broader study findings: Compared with controls, patients had more of about five TRBV segments, including TRBV5-6, TRBV5-1 and TRBV20-1. With F measure, samples from one preparation batch clustered together strongly.

The chain recombines TRBV29-1 with TRBJ2-5; D is unclear. This sequence was found in a girl between 5 and 17 years old with multiple sclerosis. The sequencing sample was made of blood. CDR3 region: CSFLSGWETQYF. The DNA of the CDR3 is TGCAGCTTTCTGTCAGGTTGGGAGACCCAGTACTTC.